Listed below are T cell receptor beta chains from one sample, sequenced in a study of blood T cell repertoires in COVID-19. Profiling relied on immunoSEQ multiplex PCR, and the TCRdb table lists in-frame clones only, not all of them. The sample carries about 250,000 clones, roughly 82% recorded once. Sequencing was performed on peripheral blood. The receptors originated from a woman older than 75 with active or convalescent COVID-19. Each CDR3 is given without its conserved first and last residue. D genes are given only for firm matches.

v_gene	d_gene	CDR3aa
TRBV6-2/TRBV6-3	TRBD1	ASSATGVDAYEQY
TRBV29-1	TRBD1	SVGQGDSGYT
TRBV9	.	ASSVASSLASNEQF
TRBV6-7	.	ASSRTGQPQH
TRBV6-1	.	ASSEGMTSGGWAEQF
TRBV7-2	TRBD1	ASSLGQGSTGELF
TRBV6-5	.	ASSSGRNQETQY
TRBV24-1	TRBD2	ATSDLTSDNNEQF
TRBV7-8	.	ASSLGGPTEAF
TRBV29-1	TRBD1	SVVRQGASEQF
TRBV5-1	TRBD1	ASSPGQGKDTQY
TRBV7-8	.	ASSHRVGDSPLH
TRBV7-8	.	ASTLSRVMNTEAF
TRBV6-4	TRBD1	ASSTGTGGFDGYT
TRBV5-1	.	ASSSRSADTDTQY
TRBV5-1	.	ASSSAGIVGRETQY
TRBV5-1	.	ASSLVVSQAKSADTQY
TRBV6-5	TRBD1	ATSQGARPGPQH
TRBV5-1	TRBD2	ASSLGLAGSTDTQY
TRBV28	TRBD1	ASSGQGANQPQH
TRBV5-1	.	ASSRTIDRTYGYT
TRBV7-2	.	ASSLEASRDSPLH
TRBV3-1/TRBV3-2	TRBD1	ASSQDYRGNSPLH
TRBV5-1	.	ASSLDGQNYEQY
TRBV9	.	ASSGSWSENEQF
TRBV2	.	ASSGTVGNTIY
TRBV19	.	ASSISHSRRETQY
TRBV14	TRBD1	ASSQDRGSEQF
TRBV5-6	.	ASSLRPTSTDTQY
TRBV3-1/TRBV3-2	.	ASSQAEVRGIHGYT
TRBV27	.	ASSSPGTPQNTGELF
TRBV19	.	ASSIADRLLGGSPLH
TRBV19	TRBD2	ASMGRSGRVVNEQF
TRBV5-4	.	ASSLSQVTQETQY
TRBV5-4	.	ASSLPGGEQF
TRBV12-3/TRBV12-4	.	ASSSQGNYGYT
TRBV19	.	ASSIGGNQPQH
TRBV11-2	.	ASSPRLVNEQF
TRBV28	.	ASSFQSRGNTEAF
TRBV10-3	.	AISDYETHLNTEAF